The source of this T cell receptor beta chain is a study of vaccination effects on CD4 cells after COVID-19. On the study more broadly: Every well housed 1.5 million to 2 million PBMC, which grew in culture alongside about 9.9 IU/ml IL-2 and roughly 10 ug/ml peptides.

Cultured cells yielded isolated CD4+ T cells after 10 days. All participants had two doses of either the BNT162b2 or mRNA-1273 vaccine. TCRdb keeps only in-frame clones here, not all; method: immunoSEQ multiplex PCR. The sample has around 66,000 clones, 74% seen once. The CDR3 runs to 12 residues. Germline-derived CDR1 and CDR2 are DFQATT and SNEGSKA (reference sequence). V lost 3 bases, J lost 5 bases, and 10 bases lay in between. Note on this clone: What it recognizes is unknown.

This sequence was found in a human donor who received a COVID-19 vaccine. The genes are TRBV20-1 and TRBJ2-5; D uncertain. This material consisted of CD4+ T cells from PBMCs cultured without peptide, taken after COVID-19 vaccination. CDR3 region: CSASLVVETQYF. The CDR3 DNA is TGCAGTGCTAGTCTCGTCGTGGAGACCCAGTACTTC.